This T cell receptor (beta chain) was sequenced for a study of shared clonotypes between healthy human individuals. Per the germline V gene, CDR1 is SGHTA and CDR2 is FQGNSA. V dropped 5 bases and J dropped 5 bases, with 24 bases sitting between them. The CDR3 sequence is 17 residues long. Assay used: immunoSEQ multiplex PCR; TCRdb lists only in-frame clones, some missing. The data contain 2 million to 2.5 million clones, just under 95% of them singletons. Adults of Caucasian background living in Nashville, Tennessee made up all donors. The receptor's source is a man between 18 and 35 years old in good health. Some clones in this sample may be carry-over from other donors' samples. Sequenced: naive CD4+ T cells from PBMCs. Subset reported: CD45RA+ positively selected. The gene calls are TRBV7-2 and TRBJ2-5; the D gene is possibly TRBD1 (8 bases). CDR3 DNA sequence: TGTGCCAGCAGCCCACAGTATAGGACAGGGAGGGATGAGACCCAGTACTTC. Translating gives CASSPQYRTGRDETQYF.